What follows are 21 T cell receptor beta chains derived from one specimen sequenced in a study of Tregs in tolerant kidney transplant recipients. Their specific antigens are unknown. Sequenced by immunoSEQ multiplex PCR; TCRdb stores in-frame clones only, minus some. The sample shows about 19,000 clones, 65% of them seen only once. The material sequenced was Tregs from blood cultured with allogeneic cells. The receptors stem from a human donor in good health.

The chain joins TRBV9 to TRBJ2-5; D remains ambiguous. The CDR3 length is 15 residues. V was pared by 1 base and J by 5 bases, with 15 bases between. The germline CDR1 and CDR2 sequences are SGDLS and YYNGEE. For the CDR3, the DNA is TGTGCCAGCAGCGTACGTGGCGGTTGGACGGAGACCCAGTACTTC. It translates to CASSVRGGWTETQYF.

V and J are TRBV5-6 and TRBJ2-7, with D uncertain. CDR1 and CDR2 from the germline V gene are SGHDT and YYEEEE. V was trimmed by 0 bases and J by 3 bases, leaving 7 bases between them. There are 13 residues in the CDR3. CDR3: CASSLGGIYEQYF. The CDR3 DNA reads TGTGCCAGCAGCTTGGGTGGGATCTACGAGCAGTACTTC.

This clone has a single count. At one boundary the junction diverges from the germline segment, which might be a read error. The rearrangement joins TRBV7-9 to TRBJ2-4; 8 bases fit TRBD2. Germline CDR1 and CDR2: SEHNR and FQNEAQ (reference sequence). The CDR3 has 18 amino acids. CDR3 nucleotide sequence: TGTGCCAGCAGCGGGCTAACAGCTAGCGGGTTAGCCAAAAACATTCAGTGCTTC. Its translation: CASSGLTASGLAKNIQCF.

The chain carries TRBV18 and TRBJ1-3, with D unresolved. The CDR3 has 12 amino acids. The V and J ends lost 4 bases and 6 bases respectively, with 7 bases between them. The germline CDR1 and CDR2 sequences are KGHSH and LQKENI. The chain's CDR3 is CASSLDSNTIYF. CDR3 sequence (DNA): TGTGCCAGCTCACTAGACTCAAACACCATATATTTT.

This chain joins TRBV16 and TRBJ1-5; D unresolved. Germline CDR1 KGHSY, CDR2 FQNENV. CDR3 length: 19 residues. The ends were cut back, 0 bases at V and 3 bases at J, with 21 bases in the middle. The CDR3 bases are TGTGCCAGCAGCCAATCTCAGGCAGGCCAGGTCACCCTCAATCAGCCCCAGCATTTT. Its protein product is CASSQSQAGQVTLNQPQHF. The full variable domain, in which reference TRBV16 and TRBJ1-5 provide the parts outside the CDR3, is GEEVAQTPKHLVRGEGQKAKLYCAPIKGHSYVFWYQQVLKNEFKFLISFQNENVFDETGMPKERFSAKCLPNSPCSLEIQATKLEDSAVYFCASSQSQAGQVTLNQPQHFGDGTRLSIL.

This clone was seen a handful of times. The CDR3 bases are TGTGCCAGTAGCCGAAGCTACAGGGTCCACGAGCAGTACTTC. It yields the protein CASSRSYRVHEQYF. The chain links TRBV19 to TRBJ2-7; TRBD1 is a possible D gene (6 bases). Between the trimmed V and J ends, which lost 6 bases and 5 bases, there was a span of 17 bases. Germline CDR1 LNHDA, CDR2 SQIVND (reference sequence). The length of the CDR3 is 14 residues. Supplemented by reference TRBV19 and TRBJ2-7, the full variable domain reads DGGITQSPKYLFRKEGQNVTLSCEQNLNHDAMYWYRQDPGQGLRLIYYSQIVNDFQKGDIAEGYSVSREKKESFPLTVTSAQKNPTAFYLCASSRSYRVHEQYFGPGTRLTVT.

This clone is medium-sized. J is TRBJ1-5 and V is TRBV5-1, with a possible D match to TRBD1 (6 bases). CDR3 length: 14 residues. Between the trimmed V and J ends, which lost 4 bases and 9 bases, there was a span of 17 bases. Germline lookup yields CDR1 SGHRS and CDR2 YFSETQ. The CDR3 here is CASSPLTGSPPQHF. Written as DNA, the CDR3 is TGCGCCAGCAGCCCATTGACAGGTAGCCCGCCCCAGCATTTT.

V usage is TRBV18 and J usage is TRBJ1-4; TRBD1 matches at 7 bases. Germline V gene lookup returns CDR1 KGHSH and CDR2 LQKENI. J gave up 8 bases and V 2 bases, and 5 bases lay outside the gene matches. The CDR3 is 14 residues long. In nucleotides, the CDR3 is TGTGCCAGCTCACCAGACAGGGCGGGCGAAAAACTGTTTTTT. Its translation is CASSPDRAGEKLFF.

J is TRBJ1-1 and V is TRBV6-5; D is ambiguous. This CDR3 spans 13 amino acids. Trimming cost V 2 bases and J 5 bases, with 9 bases left between them. Germline loops: CDR1 MNHEY, CDR2 SVGAGI. Here the CDR3 reads CASSYGRVTEAFF. The DNA for the CDR3 is TGTGCCAGCAGTTACGGGCGGGTAACTGAAGCTTTCTTT.

This clone was seen more than once but under ten times. The CDR3 nucleotides are TGTGCCAGCAGCTGGACTAGCGGGGGGACCTACGAGCAGTACTTC. Its translation: CASSWTSGGTYEQYF. The V call is TRBV7-2, the J call TRBJ2-7; 14 nucleotides match TRBD2. Per germline, CDR1 SGHTA and CDR2 FQGNSA. With V trimmed by 4 bases and J by 2 bases, 1 base remained unmatched. This CDR3 is built from 15 residues.

The table lists this clone with a few counts. Other DNA sequences of this sample code for an identical CDR3. The rearrangement uses TRBV5-1 and TRBJ2-5, with D perhaps matching TRBD2 (7 bases). The CDR3 sequence is 14 residues long. V gave up 5 bases and J gave up 5 bases, with 16 bases separating them. CDR1 SGHRS and CDR2 YFSETQ come from the germline V gene. In DNA, the CDR3 is TGCGCCAGCAGACAGGGAGGGGGAGGCGAGACCCAGTACTTC. It encodes CASRQGGGGETQYF.

This chain links TRBV4-1 with TRBJ1-5; TRBD1 might be the D (5 bases). Germline V gives CDR1 MGHRA, CDR2 YSYEKL. The ends were cut back, 4 bases at V and 0 bases at J, with 10 bases in the middle. This CDR3 has 15 amino acids. CDR3 protein: CASSLLGGSNQPQHF. The CDR3 region has the DNA TGCGCCAGCAGCCTCCTCGGGGGTAGCAATCAGCCCCAGCATTTT.

This chain's CDR3 is CASSPGTGWTQYF. The CDR3 DNA follows: TGTGCCAGTAGCCCCGGGACAGGGTGGACCCAGTACTTC. V is TRBV19 and J is TRBJ2-5; 9 nucleotides match TRBD1. Per germline, CDR1 LNHDA and CDR2 SQIVND (reference sequence). With V trimmed by 6 bases and J by 7 bases, 6 bases remained unmatched. The CDR3 runs to 13 residues.

V is TRBV18 and J is TRBJ1-5; 10 positions match TRBD1. Germline CDR1 reads KGHSH; CDR2 reads LQKENI. The CDR3 is 16 amino acids. V dropped 5 bases and J dropped 2; count of bases not matched to a gene: 6. CDR3 amino acids: CASSASGTGGNQPQHF. For the CDR3, the DNA is TGTGCCAGCTCAGCATCCGGGACAGGGGGCAATCAGCCCCAGCATTTT.

The chain recombines TRBV5-5 with TRBJ2-1, with D perhaps given as TRBD1 or TRBD2 (6 bases each). Deletions cut 7 bases from V and 4 bases from J, with 24 bases between. CDR1 SGHKS and CDR2 YYEKEE come from the germline V gene (reference sequence). This CDR3 is built from 17 residues. The CDR3 spells CASGTPRGQGRYNEQFF. As DNA, the CDR3 is TGTGCCAGCGGAACCCCACGGGGGCAAGGCCGGTACAATGAGCAGTTCTTC.

V and J are TRBV20-1 and TRBJ2-1; the D is unclear. The CDR3 is 11 amino acids. V lost 5 bases to trimming and J lost 9 bases, with 11 bases between them. CDR1 and CDR2 from the germline V gene are DFQATT and SNEGSKA (reference sequence). CDR3: CSADRFSEQFF. The DNA for the CDR3 is TGCAGTGCTGACCGGTTTAGTGAGCAGTTCTTC.

This chain uses TRBV6-5 with TRBJ1-5; no clear D gene. CDR1 MNHEY and CDR2 SVGAGI come from the germline V gene. Trimming shortened V by 2 bases and J by 6 bases, and 5 bases separated the two germline ends. The CDR3 has 12 residues. The CDR3 spells CASSYLGQPQHF. In DNA form, the CDR3 reads TGTGCCAGCAGTTACCTGGGTCAGCCCCAGCATTTT.

A single count supports this clone. The chain uses TRBV7-8 and TRBJ1-2, with D perhaps TRBD1 (5 bases). V was shortened by 1 base and J by 7 bases, with 10 bases between the two germline ends. Germline V gives CDR1 SGHVS, CDR2 FQNEAQ. The CDR3 spans 13 residues. The CDR3 nucleotides read TGTGCCAGCAGCTTAGTCAGAGGGGCTGGCTACACCTTC. It is translated as CASSLVRGAGYTF.

This clone was recorded only once. CDR3 in amino acids: CSVGSGNSNQPQHF. For the CDR3, the DNA is TGCAGCGTTGGTTCAGGCAATAGCAATCAGCCCCAGCATTTT. The chain has TRBV29-1 and TRBJ1-5; D remains ambiguous. Trimming pared 4 bases from V and 0 bases from J, leaving 10 bases between. This CDR3 region has 14 residues. Germline-derived CDR1 and CDR2 are SQVTM and ANQGSEA.

This chain connects TRBV19 to TRBJ1-2; D uncertain. There are 11 residues in the CDR3. Germline V gives CDR1 LNHDA, CDR2 SQIVND (reference sequence). The V end lost 3 bases, the J end lost 5 bases, and 4 bases lay between the germline ends. CDR3 protein: CASSIRYGYTF. The CDR3 DNA is TGTGCCAGTAGTATCCGTTATGGCTACACCTTC.

The V call is TRBV19, the J call TRBJ1-1, with D possibly TRBD1 on 5 matching bases. V lost 3 bases and J lost 4, with 12 bases in between. The CDR3 is 14 amino acids. The germline V gene encodes CDR1 LNHDA and CDR2 SQIVND (reference sequence). CDR3 DNA: TGTGCCAGTAGTATCTCAGGGCTCACCACTGAAGCTTTCTTT. It translates to CASSISGLTTEAFF.